This T cell receptor (beta chain) emerged from a study of blood T cell repertoires in COVID-19. Measured with immunoSEQ multiplex PCR; TCRdb has only the in-frame clones, and not every one. This repertoire shows around 150,000 clones, approximately 80% found once; its top ten account for around 5%. CDR3 size: 15 residues. Per the germline V gene, CDR1 is LNHDA and CDR2 is SQIVND (reference sequence). J gave up 6 bases and V 5 bases, and 12 bases lay outside the gene matches. A COVID-19 case had been met by exposed participants during the 2 weeks before study entry. This clonotype was sampled from an older man who had been exposed to COVID-19. Specimen: PBMCs or T cells enriched from blood (not recorded which). This chain uses TRBV19 with TRBJ1-1; 7 bases map to TRBD1. CDR3 loop: CASSFPTGRSSEAFF. Written as DNA, the CDR3 is TGTGCCAGTAGTTTTCCGACAGGGCGCTCTTCTGAAGCTTTCTTT. Filled out from reference TRBV19 and TRBJ1-1, the complete variable domain reads DGGITQSPKYLFRKEGQNVTLSCEQNLNHDAMYWYRQDPGQGLRLIYYSQIVNDFQKGDIAEGYSVSREKKESFPLTVTSAQKNPTAFYLCASSFPTGRSSEAFFGQGTRLTVV.